These 15 T cell receptor beta chains originate from one sample sequenced in a study of blood T cells in healthy people across ages. With a J-beta primer mix and a sample-barcoded 5' primer, a second PCR ran 7 to 11 cycles. TCRdb re-called the 5' RACE reads through MiXCR, storing one row per CDR3 protein. Of fewer than 650,000 distinct CDR3 sequences in the sample, roughly a quarter were seen once. The same sample was also studied in work on T cells of mothers and their children.

The specimen was blood. Receptors were obtained from a boy between 2 and 10 years old in good health.

This clonotype is a singleton in its sample. The rearrangement links TRBV7-8 to TRBJ2-7; 8 bases are shared with TRBD1. The CDR3 totals 15 residues. V shed 2 bases, J shed 4 bases, and the junction held 7 bases outside the gene matches. The germline V gene has CDR1 SGHVS and CDR2 FQNEAQ. DNA of the CDR3: TGTGCCAGCAGCTTAACGGCAGGGGGCCTTTACGAGCAGTACTTC. It is translated as CASSLTAGGLYEQYF.

There are a few counts of this clonotype. V usage is TRBV20-1 and J usage is TRBJ1-2; no clear D gene. CDR1 is DFQATT, CDR2 SNEGSKA, per germline (reference sequence). V was pared by 6 bases and J by 4 bases, with 18 bases between. The CDR3 extends over 14 amino acids. CDR3 loop: CSASSGVRAYGYTF. The CDR3 DNA sequence: TGCAGTGCAAGCAGCGGGGTTCGGGCCTATGGCTACACCTTC.

The chain links TRBV7-9 to TRBJ2-7; tentative D call: TRBD2 (5 bases). Trimming took off 5 bases at V and 3 bases at J, with 20 bases between the two ends. This CDR3 comprises 16 residues. The germline V gene encodes CDR1 SEHNR and CDR2 FQNEAQ (reference sequence). The chain's CDR3 is CASSPTRLRGYYEQYF. The CDR3 DNA is TGTGCCAGCAGCCCAACCCGACTCCGGGGTTACTACGAGCAGTACTTC.

The CDR3 bases are TGCAGCGACCGGACAGGGAGGACTGAAGCTTTCTTT. Translating gives CSDRTGRTEAFF. J is TRBJ1-1 and V is TRBV29-1; 8 bases line up with TRBD1. The CDR3 covers 12 residues. Looked up from germline, CDR1 is SQVTM and CDR2 is ANQGSEA. The J segment lost 5 bases and the V segment lost 7 bases, leaving 6 bases of the junction unmatched. The full variable domain, completed using reference TRBV29-1 and TRBJ1-1, is SAVISQKPSRDICQRGTSLTIQCQVDSQVTMMFWYRQQPGQSLTLIATANQGSEATYESGFVIDKFPISRPNLTFSTLTVSNMSPEDSSIYLCSDRTGRTEAFFGQGTRLTVV.

This clonotype was observed a handful of times. V gene TRBV28 combines with J gene TRBJ2-7; no reliable D call. The CDR3 extends over 11 amino acids. V dropped 8 bases and J dropped 5 bases, with 10 bases sitting between them. Germline lookup yields CDR1 MDHEN and CDR2 SYDVKM. DNA of the CDR3: TGTGCCAGCGACGGTAAGGACGAGCAGTACTTC. Translating gives CASDGKDEQYF.

This chain connects TRBV29-1 to TRBJ1-1; no firm D call. V dropped 4 bases and J dropped 0 bases, with 12 bases sitting between them. Germline V CDR1 and CDR2: SQVTM, ANQGSEA. The CDR3 runs to 14 residues. The CDR3 region has the DNA TGCAGCGTTGGGGGTCGTCAGGTGAACACTGAAGCTTTCTTT. It yields the protein CSVGGRQVNTEAFF.

This rearrangement joins TRBV10-1 to TRBJ1-1, with a weak D call TRBD1 (5 bases). Trimming took 2 bases from V and 3 from J, leaving 10 bases between them. Germline V lookup: CDR1 WNHNN, CDR2 SYGVQD (reference sequence). The CDR3 covers 14 residues. As DNA, the CDR3 is TGCGCCAGCAGTGAGGGAGGGGAGTACACTGAAGCTTTCTTT. Protein product: CASSEGGEYTEAFF.

As to this clonotype: This sequence may be a read error, since a much larger clone differs from it by one base. The CDR3 does not close with the conserved phenylalanine or tryptophan, likely indicating a read error. The gene calls are TRBV7-9 and TRBJ2-7; D uncertain. Germline V gene sequence: CDR1 SEHNR, CDR2 FQNEAQ (reference sequence). Trimming shortened V by 3 bases and J by 0 bases, and 12 bases separated the two germline ends. The CDR3 is made up of 15 amino acids. DNA for the CDR3: TGTGCCAGCAGCTTGGTCGGGCCGAGCTCCTACGAGCAGTACTTG. This sequence encodes CASSLVGPSSYEQYL.

The J gene is TRBJ2-1, the V gene TRBV29-1, with D possibly TRBD1 on 6 matching bases. Germline V gene lookup returns CDR1 SQVTM and CDR2 ANQGSEA. This CDR3 comprises 12 residues. V was cut by 2 bases and J by 7 bases, with 9 bases left in between. The CDR3 nucleotides are TGCAGCGTTGAACACAGGGCAAATGAGCAGTTCTTC. Translating gives CSVEHRANEQFF.

The V gene is TRBV5-1, the J gene TRBJ1-2, with 10 nucleotides matching TRBD1. J was trimmed by 8 bases and V by 4 bases; bases with no gene match: 11. CDR1 and CDR2 (germline): SGHRS, YFSETQ. The CDR3 loop spans 15 amino acids. Here the CDR3 reads CASSTGDRGFLGYTF. CDR3 coding DNA: TGCGCCAGCAGCACTGGGGACAGGGGATTTCTCGGCTACACCTTC.

The chain carries TRBV5-1 and TRBJ2-7; 13 bases map to TRBD2. The DNA end favors TRBJ2-1, so the J call may be wrong. Per the germline V gene, CDR1 is SGHRS and CDR2 is YFSETQ. The CDR3 is 16 residues long. The CDR3 DNA sequence: TGCGCCAGCAGCTTGCCTCGGACTAGCGGGAGCAATGAGCAGTTCTTC. The encoded protein is CASSLPRTSGSNEQFF.

Of note for this clonotype: The CDR3 ends on some other residue instead of the conserved phenylalanine or tryptophan, so this is likely a read error. V is TRBV7-3 and J is TRBJ1-2, with 9 bases fitting TRBD1. Germline CDR1 is SGHTA and CDR2 is FQGTGA. This CDR3 is built from 13 residues. V shed 1 base and J 7 bases; nucleotides not matched to a gene: 1. The CDR3 region has the DNA TGTGCCAGCAGCTTAAACAGGGGGCTTGGCTACACCCTC. It translates to CASSLNRGLGYTL.

Only a few counts were recorded for this clonotype. The chain links TRBV3-1 to TRBJ1-6; D not resolved. The germline gives CDR1 LGHDT, CDR2 YNNKEL (reference sequence). The CDR3 runs 15 residues. With 0 bases removed from V and 9 bases from J, the gap between germline ends came to 12 bases. The CDR3 here is CASSQEVGSGSPLHF. The CDR3 region has the DNA TGTGCCAGCAGCCAAGAGGTCGGGAGCGGTTCACCCCTCCACTTT.

The chain carries TRBV4-3 and TRBJ2-7; 12 bases agree with TRBD2. CDR1 LGHNA and CDR2 YSLEER come from the germline V gene. This CDR3 has 17 residues. Trimming cost V 0 bases and J 1 base; bases outside gene matches: 4. For the CDR3, the DNA is TGCGCCAGCAGCCAAGATTCTCTAGCGGGAGGGTCCTACGAGCAGTACTTC. Translating gives CASSQDSLAGGSYEQYF.

This clonotype was detected only a few times. The genes are TRBV2 and TRBJ2-2; a possible D gene is TRBD2 (6 bases). The CDR3 is made up of 17 amino acids. The germline V gene encodes CDR1 SNHLY and CDR2 FYNNEI. V was trimmed by 6 bases and J by 0 bases, leaving 17 bases between them. CDR3 in DNA: TGTGCCAGCAGCTCTCTCCGGGCGGGGTCGAACACCGGGGAGCTGTTTTTT. It yields the protein CASSSLRAGSNTGELFF.